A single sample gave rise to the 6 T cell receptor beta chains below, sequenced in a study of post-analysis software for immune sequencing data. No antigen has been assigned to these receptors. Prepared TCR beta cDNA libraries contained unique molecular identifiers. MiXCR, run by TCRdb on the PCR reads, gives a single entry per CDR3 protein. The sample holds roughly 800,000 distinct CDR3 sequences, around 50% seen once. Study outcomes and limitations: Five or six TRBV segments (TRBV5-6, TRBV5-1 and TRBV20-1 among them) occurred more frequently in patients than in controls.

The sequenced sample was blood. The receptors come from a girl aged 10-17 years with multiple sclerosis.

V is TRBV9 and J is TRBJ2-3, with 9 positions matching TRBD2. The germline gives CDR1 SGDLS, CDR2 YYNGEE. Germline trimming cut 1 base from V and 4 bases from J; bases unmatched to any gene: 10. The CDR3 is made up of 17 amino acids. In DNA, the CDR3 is TGTGCCAGCAGCGTACCGCGGTCTAGCGGGATGGCAGATACGCAGTATTTT. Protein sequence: CASSVPRSSGMADTQYF.

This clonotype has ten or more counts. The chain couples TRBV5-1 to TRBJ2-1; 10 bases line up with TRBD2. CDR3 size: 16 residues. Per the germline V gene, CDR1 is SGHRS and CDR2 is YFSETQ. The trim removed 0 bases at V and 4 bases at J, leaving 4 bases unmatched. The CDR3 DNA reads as TGCGCCAGCAGCTTGGAGGTAGCGGGAGGATACAATGAGCAGTTCTTC. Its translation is CASSLEVAGGYNEQFF.

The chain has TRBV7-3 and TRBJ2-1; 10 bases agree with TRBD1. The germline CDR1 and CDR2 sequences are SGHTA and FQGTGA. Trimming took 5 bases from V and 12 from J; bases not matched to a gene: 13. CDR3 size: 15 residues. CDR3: CASSILPGQGDGQFF. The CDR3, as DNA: TGTGCCAGCAGCATATTACCCGGACAGGGGGATGGGCAGTTCTTC.

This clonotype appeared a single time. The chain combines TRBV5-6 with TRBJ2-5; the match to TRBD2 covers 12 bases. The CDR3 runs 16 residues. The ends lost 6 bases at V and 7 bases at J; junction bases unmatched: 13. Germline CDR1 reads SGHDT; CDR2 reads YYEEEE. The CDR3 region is CASNNLAGGRRGTQYF. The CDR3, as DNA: TGTGCCAGCAACAACCTAGCGGGAGGGCGCAGGGGGACCCAGTACTTC.

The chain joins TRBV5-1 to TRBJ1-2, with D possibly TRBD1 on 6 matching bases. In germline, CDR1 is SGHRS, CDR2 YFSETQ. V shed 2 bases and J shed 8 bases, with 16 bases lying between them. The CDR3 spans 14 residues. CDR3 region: CASSLTGQSSGYTF. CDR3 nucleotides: TGCGCCAGCAGCTTAACTGGACAGTCGTCGGGCTACACCTTC.

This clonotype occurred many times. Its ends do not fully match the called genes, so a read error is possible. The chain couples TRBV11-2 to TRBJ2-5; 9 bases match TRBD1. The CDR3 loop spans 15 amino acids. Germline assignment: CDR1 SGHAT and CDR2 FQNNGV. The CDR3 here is CASSLEQGARETQYF. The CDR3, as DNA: TGTGCCAGCAGTTTAGAACAGGGGGCCCGCGAGACCCAGTACTTC.